A single sample gave rise to the 4 T cell receptor beta chains below, sequenced in a study of blood T cell repertoires in COVID-19. The table came from immunoSEQ multiplex PCR; TCRdb's copy has only in-frame clones and leaves some out. The sample lists under 85,000 clones, roughly four fifths seen once, with about an eighth in the top ten. The sequenced sample was peripheral blood. These receptors originate from a man aged 45-65 years with COVID-19, enrolled during active disease.

The V gene is TRBV7-9, the J gene TRBJ2-1; 9 positions match TRBD1. This CDR3 is 18 amino acids long. Looked up from germline, CDR1 is SEHNR and CDR2 is FQNEAQ (reference sequence). V was clipped by 2 bases and J by 2 bases; unmatched bases: 10. CDR3 amino acids: CASSLYGTGGLTYNEQFF. In DNA, the CDR3 is TGTGCCAGCAGCTTATACGGAACAGGGGGCCTAACCTACAATGAGCAGTTCTTC.

This chain joins TRBV30 and TRBJ2-3; TRBD1 matches 7 bases. The germline V gene has CDR1 GTSNPN and CDR2 SVGIG (reference sequence). V trimming: 2 bases; J trimming: 2 bases; junction bases outside the gene matches: 7. This CDR3 comprises 15 residues. This chain's CDR3 is CAWSFTGEITDTQYF. In nucleotides, the CDR3 is TGTGCCTGGAGTTTCACAGGGGAAATCACAGATACGCAGTATTTT.

This chain joins TRBV7-2 and TRBJ2-7; a weak D match, TRBD1 (6 bases). Germline V CDR1 and CDR2: SGHTA, FQGNSA. Between the trimmed V and J ends, which lost 1 base and 3 bases, there was a span of 13 bases. The CDR3 has 15 amino acids. The CDR3 sequence is CASSLEATGFYEQYF. The CDR3 DNA sequence: TGTGCCAGCAGCTTAGAGGCGACAGGCTTCTACGAGCAGTACTTC.

This chain uses TRBV6-1 with TRBJ2-1; 8 bases match TRBD1. Germline CDR1 and CDR2: MNHNS and SASEGT. The CDR3 is 15 amino acids. V lost 3 bases to trimming and J lost 9 bases; unmatched junction nucleotides: 10. The CDR3, as DNA: TGTGCCAGCAGTGACACCGGGACAGGTTATAGTGAGCAGTTCTTC. Its protein product is CASSDTGTGYSEQFF.